These 14 T cell receptor beta chains share one sample of origin, sequenced in a study of cytomegalovirus exposure and HLA in healthy donors. Libraries were prepared by immunoSEQ multiplex PCR; TCRdb keeps only in-frame clonotypes and omits some of them. Found here are about 150,000 clones, roughly 92% of them singletons; the top ten hold 0.6% to 0.8%. The sample taken for sequencing was PBMCs. The origin of the receptors is a young man in good health and CMV-seronegative.

The genes are TRBV29-1 and TRBJ2-5, with 7 bases that match TRBD2. The germline CDR1 and CDR2 sequences are SQVTM and ANQGSEA. The CDR3 is 15 residues long. The junction had 10 bases not matched to a gene; V was cut back by 3 bases and J by 3 bases. The CDR3 loop is CSVDLRGRNKETQYF. CDR3 nucleotide sequence: TGCAGCGTTGATTTGCGGGGGAGGAACAAAGAGACCCAGTACTTC.

The rearrangement links TRBV7-6 to TRBJ1-2, with 9 positions matching TRBD1. Trimming took 1 base from V and 6 from J; bases not matched to a gene: 6. There are 15 residues in the CDR3. From germline, CDR1 is SGHVS and CDR2 FNYEAQ. The CDR3 DNA reads as TGTGCCAGCAGCTTAGTCGCCACAGGGGGCGATGGCTACACCTTC. Amino acid sequence: CASSLVATGGDGYTF. Full variable domain (outside the CDR3, taken from reference TRBV7-6 and TRBJ1-2): GAGVSQSPRYKVTKRGQDVALRCDPISGHVSLYWYRQALGQGPEFLTYFNYEAQQDKSGLPNDRFSAERPEGSISTLTIQRTEQRDSAMYRCASSLVATGGDGYTFGSGTRLTVV.

The J gene is TRBJ1-4, the V gene TRBV9; TRBD1 might be the D (6 bases). The length of the CDR3 is 15 residues. With 2 bases removed from V and 4 bases from J, the gap between germline ends came to 12 bases. CDR1 is SGDLS, CDR2 YYNGEE, per germline. CDR3 in DNA: TGTGCCAGCAGCGTTGCGACAGGTTATAATGAAAAACTGTTTTTT. It translates to CASSVATGYNEKLFF.

This clone was recorded once. The chain combines TRBV7-7 with TRBJ2-2; 8 bases match TRBD1. Per germline, CDR1 SSHAT and CDR2 FNYEAQ (reference sequence). J gave up 8 bases and V 5 bases, and 13 bases lay outside the gene matches. This CDR3 is built from 16 residues. CDR3 protein: CASSPTGQERIGELFF. CDR3 DNA sequence: TGTGCCAGCAGCCCGACGGGACAGGAGCGGATAGGGGAGCTGTTTTTT.

A single count supports this clone. The chain uses TRBV5-1 and TRBJ2-7, with D maybe TRBD1 (5 bases). The CDR3 runs to 14 residues. The V gene lost 5 bases and the J gene lost 0 bases, with 12 bases spanning the gap. The germline V gene encodes CDR1 SGHRS and CDR2 YFSETQ. In DNA, the CDR3 is TGCGCCAGCAGTCAGTCAGGGTCCTCCTACGAGCAGTACTTC. Translation: CASSQSGSSYEQYF.

This chain uses TRBV9 with TRBJ2-7; 7 bases fit TRBD1. Trimming took 2 bases from V and 2 from J; bases not matched to a gene: 4. This CDR3 has 14 residues. Germline-derived CDR1 and CDR2 are SGDLS and YYNGEE. The chain's CDR3 is CASSVADRAYEQYF. In DNA, the CDR3 is TGTGCCAGCAGCGTCGCCGACAGGGCCTACGAGCAGTACTTC.

A single count supports this clone. The rearrangement links TRBV7-8 to TRBJ1-5, with 7 bases that match TRBD1. The CDR3 is 14 residues long. Per germline, CDR1 SGHVS and CDR2 FQNEAQ. V was clipped by 2 bases and J by 5 bases; unmatched bases: 3. The CDR3 region is CASSLKGADQPQHF. The CDR3 DNA reads as TGTGCCAGCAGCTTAAAGGGGGCAGATCAGCCCCAGCATTTT.

V gene TRBV5-1 combines with J gene TRBJ2-7; maybe TRBD2 (7 bases). The CDR3 has 14 amino acids. Germline assignment: CDR1 SGHRS and CDR2 YFSETQ. V was shortened by 0 bases and J by 4 bases, with 11 bases between the two germline ends. The CDR3 DNA sequence: TGCGCCAGCAGCTTGGAGGGGGGGCTTTACGAGCAGTACTTC. This gives the protein CASSLEGGLYEQYF.

In this sample, this clone turned up once. The chain couples TRBV10-3 to TRBJ1-6, with a possible D match to TRBD1 (6 bases). Trimming shortened V by 4 bases and J by 7 bases, and 17 bases separated the two germline ends. The CDR3 contains 16 residues. Germline V CDR1 and CDR2: ENHRY, SYGVKD. The CDR3 nucleotides are TGTGCCATCAGTGCTACTGGACAGAAGACGAATTCACCCCTCCACTTT. Translating it yields CAISATGQKTNSPLHF.

The chain carries TRBV14 and TRBJ2-3, with 13 bases aligning to TRBD2. J lost 2 bases, V lost 4 bases, and 6 bases had no gene match. There are 17 residues in the CDR3. The V gene's germline CDR1 is SGHDN and CDR2 FVKESK. The CDR3: CASSPGTSGTSTDTQYF. The CDR3 nucleotides read TGTGCCAGCAGCCCCGGGACTAGCGGGACTTCCACAGATACGCAGTATTTT.

This chain links TRBV15 with TRBJ2-3, with 7 bases identical to TRBD1. V dropped 3 bases and J dropped 6; count of bases not matched to a gene: 3. The CDR3 sequence is 13 residues long. Germline loops: CDR1 LNHNV, CDR2 YYDKDF (reference sequence). The CDR3 region is CATSRAQGDTQYF. Written as DNA, the CDR3 is TGTGCCACCAGCAGGGCACAGGGGGATACGCAGTATTTT.

The CDR3, as DNA: TGTGCCAGCAGCTTAGCGACGGGGAGGAGCACAGATACGCAGTATTTT. Translating gives CASSLATGRSTDTQYF. The chain uses TRBV7-9 and TRBJ2-3; possible D gene TRBD2, 6 bases. The CDR3 consists of 16 residues. Germline CDR1 and CDR2: SEHNR and FQNEAQ (reference sequence). V lost 0 bases and J 0 bases, leaving 10 bases between the germline ends.

The chain employs TRBV9 and TRBJ2-2; 11 bases align to TRBD2. V lost 7 bases, J lost 3 bases, and 8 bases stayed unmatched. The CDR3 length is 16 residues. Germline V gene data show CDR1 as SGDLS and CDR2 as YYNGEE. The CDR3 loop reads CASHTGTSGYTGELFF. The CDR3 region has the DNA TGTGCCAGCCATACCGGGACTAGCGGTTACACCGGGGAGCTGTTTTTT.

The rearrangement uses TRBV18 and TRBJ2-6; 13 nucleotides line up with TRBD2. With 3 bases clipped from V and 4 bases from J, the junction kept 3 bases outside the gene matches. The CDR3 has 17 residues. The germline gives CDR1 KGHSH, CDR2 LQKENI. The CDR3 coding sequence is TGTGCCAGCTCACCTGGACTAGCGGGAGCAGGGGCCAACGTCCTGACTTTC. It yields the protein CASSPGLAGAGANVLTF.